The clone carrying this TCR beta chain was recorded a few times. The antigen is undetermined. This record comes from a study of cytotoxic CD8 clonotypes in ibrutinib-treated CLL. Across the whole study: Response samples were taken after a median of approximately 11 months on treatment, range 6 to 36. The samples contained 260,000 or so productive templates on average. They also contained an average of roughly 90,000 productive rearrangements. Study results and caveats: Clonality climbed at ibrutinib response, then dropped toward baseline at progression.

Generated by immunoSEQ multiplex PCR, the TCRdb table keeps only in-frame clones and is missing some. The top ten hold 14% to 15% of the sample, which has 60,000 to 65,000 clones, around 60% seen once. This TCR was sampled from a human donor with chronic lymphocytic leukemia. Source: PBMCs, taken after 12 months of ibrutinib treatment.

The CDR3 sequence is CASSLRGEGYNEQFF. The CDR3 DNA is TGTGCCAGCAGCTTGCGCGGGGAAGGTTACAATGAGCAGTTCTTC. The chain joins TRBV5-5 to TRBJ2-1, with TRBD2 as a possible D gene (6 bases). Germline CDR1 reads SGHKS; CDR2 reads YYEKEE (reference sequence). V lost 1 base and J 4 bases, leaving 12 bases between the germline ends. The CDR3 covers 15 residues.